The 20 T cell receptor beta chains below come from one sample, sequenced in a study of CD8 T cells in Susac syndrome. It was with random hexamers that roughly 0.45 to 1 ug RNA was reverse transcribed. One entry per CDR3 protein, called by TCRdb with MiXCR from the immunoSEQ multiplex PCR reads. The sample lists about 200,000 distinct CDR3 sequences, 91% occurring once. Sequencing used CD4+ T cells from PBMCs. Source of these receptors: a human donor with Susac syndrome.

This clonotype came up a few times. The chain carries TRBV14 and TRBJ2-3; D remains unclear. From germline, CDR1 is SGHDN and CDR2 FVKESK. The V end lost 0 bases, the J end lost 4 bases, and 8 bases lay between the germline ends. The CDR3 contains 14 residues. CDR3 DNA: TGTGCCAGCAGCCAAGATTGGGAAGCAGATACGCAGTATTTT. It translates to CASSQDWEADTQYF.

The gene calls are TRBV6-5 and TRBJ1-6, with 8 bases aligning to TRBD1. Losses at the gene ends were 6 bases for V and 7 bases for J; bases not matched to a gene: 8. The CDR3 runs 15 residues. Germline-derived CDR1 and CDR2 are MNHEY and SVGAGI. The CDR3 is CASREGDRGNSPLHF. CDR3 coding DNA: TGTGCCAGCAGGGAGGGTGACAGGGGCAATTCACCCCTCCACTTT.

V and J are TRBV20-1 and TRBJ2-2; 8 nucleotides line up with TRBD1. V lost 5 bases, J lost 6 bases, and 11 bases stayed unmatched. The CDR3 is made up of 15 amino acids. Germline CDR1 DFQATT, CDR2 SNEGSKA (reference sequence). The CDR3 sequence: CSAVGRQGYSGELFF. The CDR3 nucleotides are TGCAGTGCTGTCGGTAGACAGGGGTACTCCGGGGAGCTGTTTTTT.

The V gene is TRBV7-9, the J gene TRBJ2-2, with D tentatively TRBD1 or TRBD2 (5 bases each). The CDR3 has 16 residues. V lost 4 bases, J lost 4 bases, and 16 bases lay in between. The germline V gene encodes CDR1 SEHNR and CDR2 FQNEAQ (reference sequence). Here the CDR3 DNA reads TGTGCCAGCAGCTCGCGTACTCCGGGACCCACCGGGGAGCTGTTTTTT. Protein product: CASSSRTPGPTGELFF.

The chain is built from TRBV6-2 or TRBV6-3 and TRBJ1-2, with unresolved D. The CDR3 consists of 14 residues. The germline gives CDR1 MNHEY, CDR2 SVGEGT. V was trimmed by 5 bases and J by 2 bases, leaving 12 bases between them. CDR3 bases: TGTGCCAGCAGTAGAACGGACGGAAACTATGGCTACACCTTC. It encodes CASSRTDGNYGYTF.

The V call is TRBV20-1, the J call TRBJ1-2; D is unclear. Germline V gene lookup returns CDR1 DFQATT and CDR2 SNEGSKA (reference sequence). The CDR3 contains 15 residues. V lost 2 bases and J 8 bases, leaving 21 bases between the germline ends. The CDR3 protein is CSARPPGFSWYGYTF. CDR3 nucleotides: TGCAGTGCTAGACCTCCGGGCTTTTCGTGGTACGGCTACACCTTC.

The CDR3 bases are TGTGCCAGCATTCGACTAGCGGGGGCTTACACAGATACGCAGTATTTT. Amino acids: CASIRLAGAYTDTQYF. The rearrangement links TRBV2 to TRBJ2-3, with 12 bases fitting TRBD2. Germline CDR1 is SNHLY and CDR2 is FYNNEI. The CDR3 spans 16 residues. J was trimmed by 2 bases and V by 7 bases; bases with no gene match: 7.

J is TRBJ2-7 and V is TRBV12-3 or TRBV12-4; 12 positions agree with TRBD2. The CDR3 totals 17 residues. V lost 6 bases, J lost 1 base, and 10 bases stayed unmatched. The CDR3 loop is CASSLTLAGGPSYEQYF. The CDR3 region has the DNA TGTGCCAGCAGCCTGACACTAGCGGGAGGCCCTTCCTACGAGCAGTACTTC.

The DNA of the CDR3 is TGCGCCAGCAGCTTGTCAAGGCTGAAAGAGACCCAGTACTTC. Amino acid sequence: CASSLSRLKETQYF. This rearrangement joins TRBV5-1 to TRBJ2-5; D gene ambiguous. Germline assignment: CDR1 SGHRS and CDR2 YFSETQ. V gave up 1 base and J gave up 3 bases, with 10 bases separating them. There are 14 residues in the CDR3.

CDR3 sequence (DNA): TGCAGTGCCCCGACAGGCCCTAATGAAAAACTGTTTTTT. Translated, it gives CSAPTGPNEKLFF. V usage is TRBV20-1 and J usage is TRBJ1-4, with D maybe TRBD1 (6 bases). CDR1 is DFQATT and CDR2 is SNEGSKA in the germline V gene (reference sequence). V lost 6 bases, J lost 3 bases, and 11 bases lay in between. This CDR3 region has 13 residues.

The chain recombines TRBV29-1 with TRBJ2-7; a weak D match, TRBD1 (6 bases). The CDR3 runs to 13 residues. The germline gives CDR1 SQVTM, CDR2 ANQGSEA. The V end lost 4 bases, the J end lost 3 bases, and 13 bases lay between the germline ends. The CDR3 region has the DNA TGCAGCGTTGGAATTCGCAGGGGCTACGAGCAGTACTTC. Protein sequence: CSVGIRRGYEQYF.

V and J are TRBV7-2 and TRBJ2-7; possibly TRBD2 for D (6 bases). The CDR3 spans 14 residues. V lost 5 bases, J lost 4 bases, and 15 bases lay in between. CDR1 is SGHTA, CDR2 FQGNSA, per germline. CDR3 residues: CASSRTPEGYEQYF. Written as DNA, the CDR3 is TGTGCCAGCAGCCGGACTCCGGAGGGGTACGAGCAGTACTTC. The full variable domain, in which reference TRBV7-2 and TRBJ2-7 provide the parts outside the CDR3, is GAGVSQSPSNKVTEKGKDVELRCDPISGHTALYWYRQSLGQGLEFLIYFQGNSAPDKSGLPSDRFSAERTGGSVSTLTIQRTQQEDSAVYLCASSRTPEGYEQYFGPGTRLTVT.

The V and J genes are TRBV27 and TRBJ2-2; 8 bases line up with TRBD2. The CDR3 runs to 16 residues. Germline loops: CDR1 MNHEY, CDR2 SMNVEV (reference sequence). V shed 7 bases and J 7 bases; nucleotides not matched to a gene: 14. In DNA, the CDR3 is TGTGCCAGCACCGTTGGCAGCGGGGGTATTGACGGGGAGCTGTTTTTT. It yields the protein CASTVGSGGIDGELFF.

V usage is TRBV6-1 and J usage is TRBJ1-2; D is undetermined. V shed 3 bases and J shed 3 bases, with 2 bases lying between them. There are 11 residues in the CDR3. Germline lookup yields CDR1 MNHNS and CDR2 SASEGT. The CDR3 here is CASSEHYGYTF. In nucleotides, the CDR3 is TGTGCCAGCAGTGAGCACTATGGCTACACCTTC.

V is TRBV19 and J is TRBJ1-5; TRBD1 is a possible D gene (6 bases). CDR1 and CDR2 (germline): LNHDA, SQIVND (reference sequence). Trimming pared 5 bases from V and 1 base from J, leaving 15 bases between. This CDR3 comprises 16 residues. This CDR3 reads CASSADSIGSNQPQHF. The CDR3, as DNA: TGTGCCAGTAGTGCGGACAGTATTGGAAGCAATCAGCCCCAGCATTTT.

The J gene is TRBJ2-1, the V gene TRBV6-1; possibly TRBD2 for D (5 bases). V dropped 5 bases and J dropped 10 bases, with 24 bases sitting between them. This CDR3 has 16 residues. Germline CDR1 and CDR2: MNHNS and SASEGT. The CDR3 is CASSSGGPWVPEEQFF. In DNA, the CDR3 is TGTGCCAGCAGTAGCGGTGGACCTTGGGTTCCCGAGGAGCAGTTCTTC.

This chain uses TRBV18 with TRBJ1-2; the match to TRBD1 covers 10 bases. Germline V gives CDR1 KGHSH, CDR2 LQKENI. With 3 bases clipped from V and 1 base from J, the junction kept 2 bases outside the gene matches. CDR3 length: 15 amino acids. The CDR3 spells CASSPGTGVNYGYTF. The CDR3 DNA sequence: TGTGCCAGCTCACCTGGGACAGGGGTTAACTATGGCTACACCTTC.

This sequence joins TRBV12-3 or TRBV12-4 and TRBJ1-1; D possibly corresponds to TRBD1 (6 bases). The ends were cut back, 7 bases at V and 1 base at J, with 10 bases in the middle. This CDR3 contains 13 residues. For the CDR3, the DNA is TGTGCCAGCACAGACAGGACGAACACTGAAGCTTTCTTT. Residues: CASTDRTNTEAFF.

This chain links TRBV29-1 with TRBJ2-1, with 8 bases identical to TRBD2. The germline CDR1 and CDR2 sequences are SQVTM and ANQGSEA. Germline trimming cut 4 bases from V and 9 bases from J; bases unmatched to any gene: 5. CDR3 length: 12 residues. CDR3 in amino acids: CSVGGGPREQFF. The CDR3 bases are TGCAGCGTTGGCGGGGGGCCGCGTGAGCAGTTCTTC.

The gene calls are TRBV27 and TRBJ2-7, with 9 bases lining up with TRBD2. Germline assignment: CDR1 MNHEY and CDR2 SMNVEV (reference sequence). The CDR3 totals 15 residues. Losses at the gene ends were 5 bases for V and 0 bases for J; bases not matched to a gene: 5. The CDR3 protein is CASSKREDSSYEQYF. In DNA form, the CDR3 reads TGTGCCAGCAGTAAGCGGGAGGACTCCTCCTACGAGCAGTACTTC.